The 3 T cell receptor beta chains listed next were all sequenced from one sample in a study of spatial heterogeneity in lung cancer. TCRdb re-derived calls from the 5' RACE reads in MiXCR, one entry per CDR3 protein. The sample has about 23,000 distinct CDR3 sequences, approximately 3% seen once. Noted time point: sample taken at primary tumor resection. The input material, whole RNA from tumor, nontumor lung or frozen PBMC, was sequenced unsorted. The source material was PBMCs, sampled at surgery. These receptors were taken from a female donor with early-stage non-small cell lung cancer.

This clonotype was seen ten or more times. The CDR3 region is CSARDLGVYQPQHF. CDR3 sequence (DNA): TGCAGTGCTAGAGATCTCGGGGTATATCAGCCCCAGCATTTT. The gene calls are TRBV20-1 and TRBJ1-5; D is uncertain. CDR1 DFQATT and CDR2 SNEGSKA come from the germline V gene (reference sequence). The germline V and J ends were trimmed by 0 bases and 5 bases, with 11 bases remaining between them. The CDR3 length is 14 residues.

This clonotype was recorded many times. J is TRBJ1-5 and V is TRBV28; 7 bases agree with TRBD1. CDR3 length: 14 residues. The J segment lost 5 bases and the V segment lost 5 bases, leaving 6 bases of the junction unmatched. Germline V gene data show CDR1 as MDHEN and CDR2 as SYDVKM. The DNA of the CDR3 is TGTGCCAGCAGTCCGGGGACAGATTATCAGCCCCAGCATTTT. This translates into CASSPGTDYQPQHF.

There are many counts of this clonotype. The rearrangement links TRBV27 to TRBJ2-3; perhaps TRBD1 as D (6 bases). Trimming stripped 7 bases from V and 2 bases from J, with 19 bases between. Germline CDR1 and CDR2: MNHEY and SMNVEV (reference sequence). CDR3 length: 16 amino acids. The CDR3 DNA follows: TGTGCCAGCACCCCCCTGGGGCAGGGGATCACAGATACGCAGTATTTT. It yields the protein CASTPLGQGITDTQYF.